This TCR beta chain was recovered during a study of T cells in Graves' hyperthyroidism and ophthalmopathy (dated by TCRdb to about 2019). About the investigation overall: Peripheral blood was sampled at the time of initial diagnosis, prior to any treatment. After sampling, hyperthyroidism patients received methimazole starting at 30 mg daily, and ophthalmopathy patients received high-dose intravenous methylprednisolone. Prospective prediction of ophthalmopathy was tested in an independent validation cohort of some 19 hyperthyroidism patients and some 17 patients who later progressed to ophthalmopathy. The paper describes TCR Vbeta CDR3 sequencing of around 130 peripheral blood samples, made up of under 50 ophthalmopathy patients, around 73 hyperthyroidism patients and some 17 progressor patients. Thyroid tissue and blood T-cell repertoires from six Graves' hyperthyroidism patients were also compared in the study. To identify TCR V-J signatures that set the groups apart, the researchers used a discovery cohort of 100 patients, made up of some 41 with Graves' ophthalmopathy and 57 with stable Graves' hyperthyroidism. For training and testing, the 100 or so patients in the discovery cohort were randomly divided in a 7:3 ratio. Overall study results and their limits: During validation, the model predicted progression to ophthalmopathy a median of approximately 7 months ahead of onset, with approximately 70% sensitivity and 72.22% specificity. Most expanded thyroid clonotypes (frequency above 0.001) were also detected in blood, a finding suggesting that blood repertoires may reflect thyroid immune responses. Sample size was not statistically predetermined, and investigators were not blinded to group allocation. A 13 V-J signature model separated ophthalmopathy from stable hyperthyroidism, with about 88% sensitivity and roughly 81% specificity in cross-validation and 80%/75% in testing.

Graves' hyperthyroidism was defined as stable when no progression to ophthalmopathy occurred over 18 months of follow-up. Hyperthyroidism patients were newly diagnosed, had a disease duration of under 2 months, and were aged 18 to 65 years. The study excluded patients with uncontrolled infections, other autoimmune diseases, pregnancy or lactation. Diagnoses were established on the basis of clinical symptoms, serum thyroxine and TRAb, thyroid ultrasound, and orbital computed tomography. PBMCs were separated from 8 to 10 ml of fresh peripheral blood using Ficoll-Paque density gradient centrifugation. Total RNA was extracted with Trizol reagent, and quality was checked on an Agilent 2100 Bioanalyzer. Of note for this clonotype: The target of this receptor is not known. The record has no base qualities; no much larger clone is one base away.

CDR1 DFQATT and CDR2 SNEGSKA were looked up in the germline V gene (reference sequence). The CDR3 numbers 14 residues from cysteine through phenylalanine. Left in the record is the CDR3 DNA by itself, 42 bases read in frame from the first base. The germline V end is reduced by 5 bases and the J end by 10 bases; junction bases left unmatched: 8. Amplification of TCR beta CDR3 regions was carried out from RNA transcripts. For the first round of RT-PCR on the TCR CDR3, the HTBI primer set was used together with the Qiagen OneStep RT-PCR kit. Libraries were constructed in a second round of multiplex PCR, after which size selection and purification were carried out. Paired-end sequencing of the libraries was performed with 100 bp reads on an Illumina HiSeq2000. From the authors' description of their analysis: SOAPnuke was used to process the raw data, throwing out any read that contained adapters or uncalled bases, had a mean Phred below 15, or lacked an exact constant-primer or identifier match. High-quality paired reads were merged using COPE v1.2.5, and each unique nucleotide sequence was defined as a clonotype. Clonotypes were aligned to IMGT TRBV, TRBD and TRBJ reference segments using MiTCR v1.1. The analysis included only V-J combinations with a frequency above 0.0001, which together covered 99.2% of the repertoires. The TCS score was defined as the ratio of F50 (clonal expansion) to E x V (chaos), calculated using BLOSUM62-based TCRdist between CDR3 peptides within each V-J. Welch's t-statistics and random forest reduced 450 to 600 V-J features to around 14, which were used in a naive Bayes classifier (R e1071). The Morisita-Horn index was used to measure how similar the thyroid and blood repertoires were. TCRdb itself trimmed the public reads at Q25 with fastp, ran MiXCR and retained productive beta chains. Every distinct CDR3 protein forms one entry, paired with its most common genes and DNA. TCRdb, not the original authors, processed these V and J calls. The sample table records more than 95,000 distinct CDR3 sequences; approximately 48% of these occur just once. Of the sample, roughly 24% falls within the top ten clones.

Specimen: blood. The chain joins TRBV20-1 to TRBJ2-1; 13 bases in the junction line up with TRBD2. This clonotype originated in a man aged 35-49 years with Graves' hyperthyroidism. The CDR3: CSASTGTSGAEQFF. The sequenced DNA is TGCAGTGCTTCAACCGGGACTAGCGGGGCCGAGCAGTTCTTC.